This T cell receptor (beta chain) originates from a study of Ad26.COV2.S vaccination and SARS-CoV-2 variants. Germline values: CDR1 SGHDT, CDR2 YYEEEE. Trimming took off 2 bases at V and 7 bases at J, with 13 bases between the two ends. This CDR3 has 13 residues. This sample's treatment: some 19 received Ad26.COV2.S at low or high dose, single or two shots; about 5 received placebo; per-sample allocation not given. The samples were gathered on day 63 after the first injection of vaccine or placebo. Some clones are missing from TCRdb's copy, which holds only in-frame ones; the method was immunoSEQ multiplex PCR. The sample holds about 350,000 clones; about 88% are singletons and the top ten take 3% to 4%.

Sequences were derived from peripheral blood, sampled in a trial of Ad26.COV2.S vaccine versus placebo. This chain uses TRBV5-6 with TRBJ2-7, with unresolved D. The sequence derives from a person aged 18-60 years who received the Ad26.COV2.S COVID-19 vaccine or a placebo. CDR3 region: CASSFGSHQEQYF. The CDR3 DNA is TGTGCCAGCAGCTTCGGTTCCCATCAGGAGCAGTACTTC. Variable domain in full (rest from reference TRBV5-6 and TRBJ2-7): DAGVTQSPTHLIKTRGQQVTLRCSPKSGHDTVSWYQQALGQGPQFIFQYYEEEERQRGNFPDRFSGHQFPNYSSELNVNALLLGDSALYLCASSFGSHQEQYFGPGTRLTVT.